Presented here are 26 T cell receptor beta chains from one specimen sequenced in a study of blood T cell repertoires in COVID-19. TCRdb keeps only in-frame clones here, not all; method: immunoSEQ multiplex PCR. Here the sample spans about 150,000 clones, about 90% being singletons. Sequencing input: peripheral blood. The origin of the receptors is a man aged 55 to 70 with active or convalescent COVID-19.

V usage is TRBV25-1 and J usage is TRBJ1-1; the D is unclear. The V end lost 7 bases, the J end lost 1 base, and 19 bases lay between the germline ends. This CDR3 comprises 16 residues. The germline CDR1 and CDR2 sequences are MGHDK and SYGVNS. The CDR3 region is CASTSSTGSPNTEAFF. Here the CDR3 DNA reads TGTGCCAGCACCTCCTCTACGGGGTCCCCGAACACTGAAGCTTTCTTT.

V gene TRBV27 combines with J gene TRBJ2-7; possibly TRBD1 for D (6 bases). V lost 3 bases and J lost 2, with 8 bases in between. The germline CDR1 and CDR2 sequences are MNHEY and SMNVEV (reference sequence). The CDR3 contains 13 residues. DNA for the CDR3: TGTGCCAGCAGTTTTGAGGGGGCCTACGAGCAGTACTTC. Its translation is CASSFEGAYEQYF.

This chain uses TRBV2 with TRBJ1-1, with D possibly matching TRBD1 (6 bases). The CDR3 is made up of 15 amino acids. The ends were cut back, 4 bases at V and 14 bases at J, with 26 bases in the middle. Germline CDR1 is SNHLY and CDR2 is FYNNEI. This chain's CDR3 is CASSGASGTLQSKFF. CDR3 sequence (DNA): TGTGCCAGCAGTGGGGCCTCCGGGACACTACAAAGTAAGTTCTTT.

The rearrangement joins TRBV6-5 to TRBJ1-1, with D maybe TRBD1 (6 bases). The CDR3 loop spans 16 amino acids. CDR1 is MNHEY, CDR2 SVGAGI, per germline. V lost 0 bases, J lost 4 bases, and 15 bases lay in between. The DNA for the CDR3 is TGTGCCAGCAGTTACTCGAATTCAGGGGAACCCACTGAAGCTTTCTTT. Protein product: CASSYSNSGEPTEAFF.

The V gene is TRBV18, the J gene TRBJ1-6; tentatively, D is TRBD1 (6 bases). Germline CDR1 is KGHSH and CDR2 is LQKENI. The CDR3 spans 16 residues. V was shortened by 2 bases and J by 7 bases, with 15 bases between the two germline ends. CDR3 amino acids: CASSPSGAGRNSPLHF. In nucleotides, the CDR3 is TGTGCCAGCTCACCATCAGGGGCTGGGAGAAATTCACCCCTCCACTTT.

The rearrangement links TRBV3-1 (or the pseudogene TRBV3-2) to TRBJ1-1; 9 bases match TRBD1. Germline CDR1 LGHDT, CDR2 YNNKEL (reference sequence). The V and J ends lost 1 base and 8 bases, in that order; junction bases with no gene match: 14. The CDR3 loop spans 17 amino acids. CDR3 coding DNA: TGTGCCAGCAGCCAAGGTAGTCCCGGGACAGGGTTCGGCGAAGCTTTCTTT. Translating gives CASSQGSPGTGFGEAFF.

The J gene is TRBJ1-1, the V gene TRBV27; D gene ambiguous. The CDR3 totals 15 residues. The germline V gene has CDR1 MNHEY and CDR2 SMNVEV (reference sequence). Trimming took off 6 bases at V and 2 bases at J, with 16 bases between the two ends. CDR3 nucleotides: TGTGCCAGCAGGCCCCGACGAGGGAAAAACACTGAAGCTTTCTTT. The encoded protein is CASRPRRGKNTEAFF.

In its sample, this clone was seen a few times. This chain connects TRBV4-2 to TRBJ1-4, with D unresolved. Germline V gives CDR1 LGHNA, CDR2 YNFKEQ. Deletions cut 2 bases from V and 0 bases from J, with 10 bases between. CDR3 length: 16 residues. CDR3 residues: CASSQTQRATNEKLFF. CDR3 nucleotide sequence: TGTGCCAGCAGCCAAACCCAGCGGGCAACTAATGAAAAACTGTTTTTT.

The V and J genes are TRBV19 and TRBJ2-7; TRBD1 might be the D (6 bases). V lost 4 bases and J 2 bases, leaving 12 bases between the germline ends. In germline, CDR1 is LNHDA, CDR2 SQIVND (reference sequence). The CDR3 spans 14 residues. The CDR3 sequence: CASSSRDKTYEQYF. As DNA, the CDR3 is TGTGCCAGTAGTAGTCGGGACAAAACCTACGAGCAGTACTTC.

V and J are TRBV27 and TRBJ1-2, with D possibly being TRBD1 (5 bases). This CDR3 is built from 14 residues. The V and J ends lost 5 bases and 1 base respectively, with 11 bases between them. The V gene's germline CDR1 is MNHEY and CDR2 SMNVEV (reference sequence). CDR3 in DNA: TGTGCCAGCAGTCCCATCGACAGTAACTATGGCTACACCTTC. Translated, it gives CASSPIDSNYGYTF.

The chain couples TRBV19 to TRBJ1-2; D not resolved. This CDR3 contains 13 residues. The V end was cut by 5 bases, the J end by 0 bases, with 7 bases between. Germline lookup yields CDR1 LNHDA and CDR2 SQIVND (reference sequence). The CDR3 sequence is CASSPNTNYGYTF. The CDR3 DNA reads TGTGCCAGTAGTCCGAACACTAACTATGGCTACACCTTC. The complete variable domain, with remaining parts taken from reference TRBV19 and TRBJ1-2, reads DGGITQSPKYLFRKEGQNVTLSCEQNLNHDAMYWYRQDPGQGLRLIYYSQIVNDFQKGDIAEGYSVSREKKESFPLTVTSAQKNPTAFYLCASSPNTNYGYTFGSGTRLTVV.

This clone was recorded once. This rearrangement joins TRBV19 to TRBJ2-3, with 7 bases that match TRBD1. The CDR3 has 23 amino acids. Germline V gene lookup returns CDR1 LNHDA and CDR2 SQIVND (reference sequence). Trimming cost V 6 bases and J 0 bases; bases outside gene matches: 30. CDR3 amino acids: CASRTGRASISTDIGGSTDTQYF. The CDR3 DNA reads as TGTGCCAGTAGGACAGGGAGAGCTTCGATTAGCACAGATATTGGTGGGAGCACAGATACGCAGTATTTT.

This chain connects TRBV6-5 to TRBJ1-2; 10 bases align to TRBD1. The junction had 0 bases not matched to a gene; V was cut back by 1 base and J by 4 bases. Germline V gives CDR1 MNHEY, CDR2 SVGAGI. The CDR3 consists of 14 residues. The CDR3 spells CASSYWDRGYGYTF. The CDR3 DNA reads TGTGCCAGCAGTTACTGGGACAGGGGCTATGGCTACACCTTC.

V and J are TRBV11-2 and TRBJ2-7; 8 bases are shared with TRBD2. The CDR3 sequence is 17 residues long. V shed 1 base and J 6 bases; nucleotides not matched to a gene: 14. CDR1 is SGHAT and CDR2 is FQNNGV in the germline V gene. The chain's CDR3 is CASSLGGLGVKVSEQYF. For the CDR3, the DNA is TGTGCCAGCAGCTTAGGGGGACTAGGCGTAAAGGTTTCCGAGCAGTACTTC.

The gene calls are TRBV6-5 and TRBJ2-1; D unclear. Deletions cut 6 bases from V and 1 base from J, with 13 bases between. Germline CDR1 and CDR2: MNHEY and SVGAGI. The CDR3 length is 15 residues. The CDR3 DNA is TGTGCCAGCAGCCTCACCCGGAGTTCCTACAATGAGCAGTTCTTC. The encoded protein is CASSLTRSSYNEQFF.

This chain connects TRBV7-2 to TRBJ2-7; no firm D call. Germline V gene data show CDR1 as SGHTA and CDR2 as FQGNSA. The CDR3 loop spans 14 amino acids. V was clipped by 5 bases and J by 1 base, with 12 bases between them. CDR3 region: CASSLSFVSYEQYF. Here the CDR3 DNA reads TGTGCCAGCAGCCTTAGTTTCGTGTCCTACGAGCAGTACTTC.

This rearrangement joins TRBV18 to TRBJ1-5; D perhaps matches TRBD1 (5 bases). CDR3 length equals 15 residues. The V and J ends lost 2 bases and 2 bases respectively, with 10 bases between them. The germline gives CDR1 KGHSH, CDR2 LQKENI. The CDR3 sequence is CASSPTGGGNQPQHF. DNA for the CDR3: TGTGCCAGCTCACCAACAGGTGGGGGCAATCAGCCCCAGCATTTT.

The CDR3 DNA reads TGTGCCACCAGTGACGGGAGCTCCTACGAGCAGTACTTC. Translated, it gives CATSDGSSYEQYF. This chain joins TRBV24-1 and TRBJ2-7, with D perhaps TRBD2 (6 bases). Germline loops: CDR1 KGHDR, CDR2 SFDVKD. The CDR3 runs 13 residues. V was clipped by 4 bases and J by 0 bases, with 6 bases between them.

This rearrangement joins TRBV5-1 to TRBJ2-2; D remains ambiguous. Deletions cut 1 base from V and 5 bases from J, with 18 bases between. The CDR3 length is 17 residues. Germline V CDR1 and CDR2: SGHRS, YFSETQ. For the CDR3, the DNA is TGCGCCAGCAGCTTGTACTCAGTTATCCTCGGGACCGGGGAGCTGTTTTTT. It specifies CASSLYSVILGTGELFF. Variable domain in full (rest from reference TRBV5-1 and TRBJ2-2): KAGVTQTPRYLIKTRGQQVTLSCSPISGHRSVSWYQQTPGQGLQFLFEYFSETQRNKGNFPGRFSGRQFSNSRSEMNVSTLELGDSALYLCASSLYSVILGTGELFFGEGSRLTVL.

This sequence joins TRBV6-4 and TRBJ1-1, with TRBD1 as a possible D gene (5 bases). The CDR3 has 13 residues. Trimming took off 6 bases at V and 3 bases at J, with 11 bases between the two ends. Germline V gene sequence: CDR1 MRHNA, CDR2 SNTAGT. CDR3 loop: CASRLTEDTEAFF. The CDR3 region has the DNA TGTGCCAGCAGATTGACAGAGGACACTGAAGCTTTCTTT.

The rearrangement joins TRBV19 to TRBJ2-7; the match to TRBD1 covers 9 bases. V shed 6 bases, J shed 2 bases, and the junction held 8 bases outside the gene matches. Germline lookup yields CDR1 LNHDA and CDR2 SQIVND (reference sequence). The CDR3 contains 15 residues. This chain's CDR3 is CASSLTGTGTYEQYF. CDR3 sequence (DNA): TGTGCCAGTAGCCTAACCGGGACAGGGACCTACGAGCAGTACTTC.

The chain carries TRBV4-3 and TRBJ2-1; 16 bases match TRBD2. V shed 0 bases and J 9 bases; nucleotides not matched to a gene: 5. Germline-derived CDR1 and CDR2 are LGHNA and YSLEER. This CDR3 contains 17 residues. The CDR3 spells CASSQEGLAGGVVEQFF. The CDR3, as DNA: TGCGCCAGCAGCCAAGAGGGACTAGCGGGAGGGGTGGTTGAGCAGTTCTTC.

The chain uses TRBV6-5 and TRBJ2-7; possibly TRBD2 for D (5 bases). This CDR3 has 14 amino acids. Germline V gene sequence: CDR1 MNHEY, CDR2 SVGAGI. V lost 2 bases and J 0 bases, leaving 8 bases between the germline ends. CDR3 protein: CASSYRGSSYEQYF. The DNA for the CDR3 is TGTGCCAGCAGTTACCGGGGTAGCTCCTACGAGCAGTACTTC.

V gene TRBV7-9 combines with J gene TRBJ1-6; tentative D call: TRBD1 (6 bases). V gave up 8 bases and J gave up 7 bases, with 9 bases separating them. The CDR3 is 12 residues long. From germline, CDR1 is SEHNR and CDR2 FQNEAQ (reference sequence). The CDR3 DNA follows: TGTGCCAGCGGAAGGGGGAATTCACCCCTCCACTTT. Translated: CASGRGNSPLHF.

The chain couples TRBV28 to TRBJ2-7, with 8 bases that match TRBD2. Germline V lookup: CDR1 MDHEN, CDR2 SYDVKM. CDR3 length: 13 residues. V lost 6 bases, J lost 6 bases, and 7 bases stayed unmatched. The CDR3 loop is CASRGTSYGEQYF. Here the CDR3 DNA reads TGTGCCAGCAGGGGGACTAGTTACGGCGAGCAGTACTTC.

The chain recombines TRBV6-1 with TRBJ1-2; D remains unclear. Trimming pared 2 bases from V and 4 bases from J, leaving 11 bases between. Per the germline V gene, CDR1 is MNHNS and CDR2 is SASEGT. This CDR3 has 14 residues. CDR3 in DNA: TGTGCCAGCAGTGAACGGGAGGTTGGCTATGGCTACACCTTC. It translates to CASSEREVGYGYTF.